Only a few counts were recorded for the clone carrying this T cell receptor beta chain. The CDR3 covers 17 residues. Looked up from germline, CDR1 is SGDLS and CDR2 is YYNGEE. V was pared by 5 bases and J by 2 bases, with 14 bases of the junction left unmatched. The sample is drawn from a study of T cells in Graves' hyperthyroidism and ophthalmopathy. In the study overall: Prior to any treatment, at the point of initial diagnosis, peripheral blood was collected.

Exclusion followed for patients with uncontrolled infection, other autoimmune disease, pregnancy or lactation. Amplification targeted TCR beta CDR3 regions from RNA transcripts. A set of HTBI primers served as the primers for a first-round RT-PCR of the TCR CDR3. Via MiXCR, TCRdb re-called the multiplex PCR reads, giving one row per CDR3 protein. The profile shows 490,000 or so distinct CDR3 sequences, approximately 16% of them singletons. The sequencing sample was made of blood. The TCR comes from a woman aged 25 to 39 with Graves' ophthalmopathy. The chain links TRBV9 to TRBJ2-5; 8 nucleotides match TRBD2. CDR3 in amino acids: CASSSNREGRDQETQYF. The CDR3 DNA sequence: TGTGCCAGCAGTAGTAACCGGGAGGGCCGAGATCAAGAGACCCAGTACTTC.